Listed below are T cell receptor beta chains from one sample, sequenced in a study of human T cells and chemical hapten exposure. TCRdb re-called the RACE reads through MiXCR, storing one row per CDR3 protein. The sample lists around 130,000 distinct CDR3 sequences; about 9.4% were seen once. Material for sequencing was whole blood. These receptors all stem from a male donor in good health. Some clones in this sample may be carry-over from other donors' samples. The CDR3 runs from the conserved cysteine through the conserved F or W. Fields, in order: V gene, D gene, clone size, J gene, CDR3 DNA, CDR3 protein. D genes are given only for firm matches. For some rows the clone size is stated as once, few or many, or as a class when expanded; others skip it.

v_gene: TRBV5-5
d_gene: NA
abundance: NA
j_gene: TRBJ1-2
CDR3nt: TGTGCCAGCAGCTTTTCACCCTCCAAGACAGGATTTGGCTATGGCTACACCTTC
CDR3aa: CASSFSPSKTGFGYGYTF

v_gene: TRBV9
d_gene: TRBD1
abundance: NA
j_gene: TRBJ2-3
CDR3nt: TGTGCCAGCAGCTCCCGGGACAGGGGTGATACGCAGTATTTT
CDR3aa: CASSSRDRGDTQYF

v_gene: TRBV20-1
d_gene: NA
abundance: few
j_gene: TRBJ2-7
CDR3nt: TGCAGTGCTAGAAGAGAACCCTACGAGCAGTACTTC
CDR3aa: CSARREPYEQYF

v_gene: TRBV5-4
d_gene: NA
abundance: NA
j_gene: TRBJ2-7
CDR3nt: TGTGCCAGCAGCGCAGGCAGTACGGACGGCTACGAGCAGTACTTC
CDR3aa: CASSAGSTDGYEQYF

v_gene: TRBV5-1
d_gene: TRBD1
abundance: few
j_gene: TRBJ2-7
CDR3nt: TGCGCCAGCCAAATACAGGACAGGGACGAGCAGTACTTC
CDR3aa: CASQIQDRDEQYF

v_gene: TRBV5-1
d_gene: TRBD1
abundance: NA
j_gene: TRBJ2-7
CDR3nt: TGCGCCAGCAGCATGGGACAGGTCCTGGGAGAGCAGTACTTC
CDR3aa: CASSMGQVLGEQYF

v_gene: TRBV9
d_gene: TRBD1
abundance: NA
j_gene: TRBJ1-6
CDR3nt: TGTGCCAGCAGCGTAGTACAGGGGGCACCCCTCCACTTT
CDR3aa: CASSVVQGAPLHF

v_gene: TRBV7-2
d_gene: TRBD1
abundance: few
j_gene: TRBJ1-5
CDR3nt: TGTGCCAGCAGCTTAACAGGGGCTCAGCATTTT
CDR3aa: CASSLTGAQHF

v_gene: TRBV6-1
d_gene: TRBD1
abundance: few
j_gene: TRBJ2-7
CDR3nt: TGTGCCAGCAGTGAACGGGACAGGTCGGGTCACGAGCAGTACTTC
CDR3aa: CASSERDRSGHEQYF

v_gene: TRBV9
d_gene: NA
abundance: NA
j_gene: TRBJ2-1
CDR3nt: TGTGCCAGCAGCGCCGTACTTGGGGGGAATGAGCAGTTCTTC
CDR3aa: CASSAVLGGNEQFF

v_gene: TRBV5-8
d_gene: TRBD1
abundance: many
j_gene: TRBJ2-6
CDR3nt: TGTGCCAGCAGCTTTAGGGGACAGGGAGTGTCTGGGGCCAACGTCCTGACTTTC
CDR3aa: CASSFRGQGVSGANVLTF

v_gene: TRBV5-1
d_gene: NA
abundance: many
j_gene: TRBJ2-3
CDR3nt: TGCGCCAGCAGCTTGGCGGCAGGGTTAGATACGCAGTATTTT
CDR3aa: CASSLAAGLDTQYF

v_gene: TRBV7-2
d_gene: NA
abundance: few
j_gene: TRBJ2-3
CDR3nt: TGTGCCAGCAGCTTAAGGGGGGGCCTAGCGGAGGTCACAGATACGCAGTATTTT
CDR3aa: CASSLRGGLAEVTDTQYF

v_gene: TRBV4-3
d_gene: TRBD1
abundance: NA
j_gene: TRBJ2-3
CDR3nt: TGCGCCAGCAGCCAAGCACAGGGGAGTCCCACAGATACGCAGTATTTT
CDR3aa: CASSQAQGSPTDTQYF

v_gene: TRBV14
d_gene: TRBD1
abundance: NA
j_gene: TRBJ1-6
CDR3nt: TGTGCCAGCAGCCCCTGGGACAGGGGTAATTCACCCCTCCACTTT
CDR3aa: CASSPWDRGNSPLHF

v_gene: TRBV5-1
d_gene: TRBD2
abundance: NA
j_gene: TRBJ2-1
CDR3nt: TGCGCCAGCCGGACTAGCGGGACCCCCTACAATGAGCAGTTCTTC
CDR3aa: CASRTSGTPYNEQFF

v_gene: TRBV6-5
d_gene: NA
abundance: few
j_gene: TRBJ2-1
CDR3nt: TGTGCCAGCAGTCGAGGACAGCCACCTTACAATGAGCAGTTCTTC
CDR3aa: CASSRGQPPYNEQFF

v_gene: TRBV6-5
d_gene: NA
abundance: NA
j_gene: TRBJ2-7
CDR3nt: TGTGCCAGCAGCTCGACAGGAATCTGGGATCAGTACTTC
CDR3aa: CASSSTGIWDQYF

v_gene: TRBV5-1
d_gene: NA
abundance: many
j_gene: TRBJ2-7
CDR3nt: TGCGCCAGCAGCGGATCTAGGACGGGCCCTACCTACGAGCAGTACTTC
CDR3aa: CASSGSRTGPTYEQYF

v_gene: TRBV6-4
d_gene: NA
abundance: many
j_gene: TRBJ1-2
CDR3nt: TGTGCCAGCAGTTTACAGGGACGTGGCTACACCTTC
CDR3aa: CASSLQGRGYTF

v_gene: TRBV9
d_gene: NA
abundance: few
j_gene: TRBJ1-6
CDR3nt: TGTGCCAGCAGCACCCGCTCAGAGGGCTCACCCCTCCACTTT
CDR3aa: CASSTRSEGSPLHF

v_gene: TRBV29-1
d_gene: TRBD2
abundance: many
j_gene: TRBJ2-2
CDR3nt: TGCAGCGTTGCTAGCGGGGGCCCTTTTTGGGGCACCGGGGAGCTGTTTTTT
CDR3aa: CSVASGGPFWGTGELFF

v_gene: TRBV29-1
d_gene: TRBD1
abundance: NA
j_gene: TRBJ2-1
CDR3nt: TGCAGCGTTGAGAGACCGGCAGGGGGATATGAGCAGTTCTTC
CDR3aa: CSVERPAGGYEQFF

v_gene: TRBV9
d_gene: NA
abundance: few
j_gene: TRBJ2-3
CDR3nt: TGTGCTTCGGTCCCGCAGTATTTT
CDR3aa: CASVPQYF

v_gene: TRBV7-9
d_gene: NA
abundance: many
j_gene: TRBJ1-4
CDR3nt: TGTGCCAGCAGCTTAGCAACAGGTGAAAAACTGTTTTTT
CDR3aa: CASSLATGEKLFF

v_gene: TRBV6-4
d_gene: TRBD1
abundance: medium-sized
j_gene: TRBJ2-3
CDR3nt: TGTGCCAGCAGTGACGGGACAGGGGCAGATACGCAGTATTTT
CDR3aa: CASSDGTGADTQYF

v_gene: TRBV19
d_gene: TRBD2
abundance: few
j_gene: TRBJ2-7
CDR3nt: TGTGCCAGTGCTAGCGGGAGTGGGGCCTACGAGCAGTACTTC
CDR3aa: CASASGSGAYEQYF

v_gene: TRBV10-3
d_gene: NA
abundance: many
j_gene: TRBJ2-5
CDR3nt: TGTGCCATCAGTGATGCCTCTTCTTCGGGATCCACCCTTTGGACCCAGTACTTC
CDR3aa: CAISDASSSGSTLWTQYF

v_gene: TRBV6-4
d_gene: TRBD2
abundance: many
j_gene: TRBJ2-3
CDR3nt: TGTGCCAGCCGAGCGACTAGCGGCACAGATACGCAGTATTTT
CDR3aa: CASRATSGTDTQYF

v_gene: TRBV19
d_gene: TRBD1
abundance: few
j_gene: TRBJ2-2
CDR3nt: TGTGCCAGTACGTGGGTCGGGACAGGGAACACCGGGGAGCTGTTTTTT
CDR3aa: CASTWVGTGNTGELFF

v_gene: TRBV19
d_gene: NA
abundance: few
j_gene: TRBJ1-5
CDR3nt: TGTGCCAGTAGTATGGGGGGGGTGTATCAGCCCCAGCATTTT
CDR3aa: CASSMGGVYQPQHF